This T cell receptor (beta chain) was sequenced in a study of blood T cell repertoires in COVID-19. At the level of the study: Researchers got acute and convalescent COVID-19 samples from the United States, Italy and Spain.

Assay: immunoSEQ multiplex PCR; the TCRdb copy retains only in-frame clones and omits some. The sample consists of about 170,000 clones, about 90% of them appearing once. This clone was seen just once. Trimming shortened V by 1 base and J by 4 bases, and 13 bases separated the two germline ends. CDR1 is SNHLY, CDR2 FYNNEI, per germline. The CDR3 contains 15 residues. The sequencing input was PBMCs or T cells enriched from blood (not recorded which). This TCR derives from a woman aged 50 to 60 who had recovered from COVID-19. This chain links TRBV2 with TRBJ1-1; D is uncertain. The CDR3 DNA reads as TGTGCCAGCAGTGAAGGGTGGGGAGGTACCACTGAAGCTTTCTTT. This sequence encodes CASSEGWGGTTEAFF.